This T cell receptor (beta chain) was documented in a study of T-cell memory formation after mild COVID-19. Study summary: Most TCR clusters belonged to a single donor. Study-wide findings and caveats: There was no confirmation that second-wave clones peaking on day 37 were SARS-CoV-2 specific. Those CD4+ clones that contracted were mainly in CM and EM (CD8+ ones in EMRA).

This clonotype was counted between two and nine times. Antigen unknown. TCR alpha and TCR beta cDNA libraries with sample barcodes and UMIs came from 5'RACE using constant-segment primers. Via MiXCR, TCRdb re-called the 5' RACE reads, giving one row per CDR3 protein. The sample includes 310,000 or so distinct CDR3 sequences, approximately 15% of them seen just once. V was clipped by 6 bases and J by 5 bases, with 22 bases between them. There are 15 residues in the CDR3. The germline gives CDR1 SQVTM, CDR2 ANQGSEA. The TCR was taken from a man aged 18-30 years who had mild COVID-19 (a few samples of this study predate the infection). Cell type and time point are not known. This rearrangement joins TRBV29-1 to TRBJ2-5; maybe TRBD2 (5 bases). The material sequenced was PBMCs or a T cell subset sorted from them (not recorded which). Here the CDR3 DNA reads TGCAGCGTCGCCAGAGCGGTTGGGTCGGGGGAGACCCAGTACTTC. This encodes CSVARAVGSGETQYF.